This T cell receptor beta chain came from a study of PD-1 blockade in mismatch repair-deficient tumors. Findings and limits, study-wide: Tumor-resident clones, often undetectable pretreatment in blood, expanded then contracted after pembrolizumab.

The table came from immunoSEQ multiplex PCR; TCRdb's copy has only in-frame clones and leaves some out. The top ten hold roughly 12% of the sample, which has some 120,000 clones, roughly 86% seen once. In the case of this clone: The antigen is not known.

In germline, CDR1 is SQVTM, CDR2 ANQGSEA. V was clipped by 6 bases and J by 5 bases, with 20 bases between them. The CDR3 covers 14 residues. V is TRBV29-1 and J is TRBJ2-7; possibly TRBD1 or TRBD2 for D (5 bases each). The source was peripheral blood, collected 44 weeks after starting pembrolizumab. The receptor's source is an adult with mismatch repair-deficient cancer. As DNA, the CDR3 is TGCAGCGTAGCACCCGGGAAGGGGACCCACGAGCAGTACTTC. It translates to CSVAPGKGTHEQYF.